Listed here are 13 T cell receptor beta chains from one sample, sequenced in a study of response to subunit inactivated influenza vaccine. TCRdb passed the RT-PCR reads through MiXCR, listing each CDR3 protein once. The profile covers roughly 700,000 distinct CDR3 sequences, with over 11% appearing a single time and 5.5% to 7% taken by the ten largest. This material consisted of PBMCs from blood, taken about 14 days before vaccination. The receptors shown here come from a man aged 50-59 years who received an inactivated influenza vaccine.

To note about this clonotype: A much larger clone is a single base away; this may be a read error. The chain links TRBV4-1 to TRBJ2-7, with D possibly called TRBD1 or TRBD2 (5 bases each). Looked up from germline, CDR1 is MGHRA and CDR2 is YSYEKL. The CDR3 length is 14 residues. Trimming left V 5 bases short and J 4 bases short, with 15 bases between. CDR3 coding DNA: TGCGCCAGCAGCTCCCCCGCCGGGGCTTACGAGCAGTACTTC. Protein sequence: CASSSPAGAYEQYF.

This clonotype was observed a handful of times. The rearrangement uses TRBV7-9 and TRBJ2-6; no clear D gene. CDR3 length: 13 amino acids. V shed 4 bases and J shed 2 bases, with 3 bases lying between them. CDR1 is SEHNR and CDR2 is FQNEAQ in the germline V gene (reference sequence). CDR3 DNA: TGTGCCAGCAGCTCCACTGGGGCCAACGTCCTGACTTTC. Translating gives CASSSTGANVLTF.

This clonotype was detected ten times or more. The chain couples TRBV10-3 to TRBJ2-2; weak D call: TRBD2 (6 bases). V was pared by 6 bases and J by 3 bases, with 14 bases between. Germline CDR1 ENHRY, CDR2 SYGVKD. This CDR3 has 15 amino acids. The CDR3 loop is CAIRPGTAYTGELFF. The DNA for the CDR3 is TGTGCCATCAGACCCGGGACTGCATACACCGGGGAGCTGTTTTTT.

The V gene is TRBV15, the J gene TRBJ2-5; 9 nucleotides align to TRBD2. The V gene's germline CDR1 is LNHNV and CDR2 YYDKDF (reference sequence). The CDR3 spans 17 residues. The V segment lost 1 base and the J segment 0 bases; nucleotides outside the gene matches: 6. Here the CDR3 DNA reads TGTGCCACCAGCAGAGCGGCGGCTAGCGGGAACCAAGAGACCCAGTACTTC. It yields the protein CATSRAAASGNQETQYF.

In its sample, this clonotype was seen many times. This chain uses TRBV5-1 with TRBJ1-5, with D maybe TRBD1 (5 bases). The germline V and J ends were trimmed by 5 bases and 1 base, with 22 bases remaining between them. Germline V CDR1 and CDR2: SGHRS, YFSETQ. The CDR3 runs to 18 residues. CDR3 bases: TGCGCCAGCAGATGGACTCGAATAGGGGCACAAAGCAATCAGCCCCAGCATTTT. It yields the protein CASRWTRIGAQSNQPQHF.

This clonotype came up a few times. This chain uses TRBV4-3 with TRBJ2-2, with D possibly being TRBD2 (6 bases). CDR1 is LGHNA, CDR2 YSLEER, per germline. Trimming cost V 0 bases and J 4 bases, with 12 bases left between them. The CDR3 spans 16 residues. The CDR3 region has the DNA TGCGCCAGCAGCCAAGATAGACCGGGGGTCACCGGGGAGCTGTTTTTT. It codes for CASSQDRPGVTGELFF.

The DNA of the CDR3 is TGTGCCAGCAGCTTAACTGGGACAGTCGAAAAACTGTTTTTT. Protein: CASSLTGTVEKLFF. V gene TRBV7-2 combines with J gene TRBJ1-4, with 7 nucleotides matching TRBD1. The CDR3 spans 14 residues. The trim removed 2 bases at V and 8 bases at J, leaving 5 bases unmatched. Germline V gene data show CDR1 as SGHTA and CDR2 as FQGNSA.

This clonotype showed up many times. CDR3 DNA sequence: TGTGCCATCAGTGCTATCGGGAACAACAATGAGCAGTTCTTC. This sequence encodes CAISAIGNNNEQFF. The rearrangement uses TRBV10-3 and TRBJ2-1; a possible D gene is TRBD2 (5 bases). Germline lookup yields CDR1 ENHRY and CDR2 SYGVKD. The CDR3 consists of 14 residues. Trimming took off 4 bases at V and 5 bases at J, with 12 bases between the two ends.

The chain uses TRBV2 and TRBJ2-1; 8 nucleotides match TRBD1. Germline lookup yields CDR1 SNHLY and CDR2 FYNNEI. V lost 4 bases to trimming and J lost 6 bases; unmatched junction nucleotides: 2. The CDR3 has 13 residues. The CDR3 reads CASSADRGNEQFF. The DNA of the CDR3 is TGTGCCAGCAGTGCCGACAGGGGCAATGAGCAGTTCTTC. Drawing the rest from reference TRBV2 and TRBJ2-1, the complete variable domain is EPEVTQTPSHQVTQMGQEVILRCVPISNHLYFYWYRQILGQKVEFLVSFYNNEISEKSEIFDDQFSVERPDGSNFTLKIRSTKLEDSAMYFCASSADRGNEQFFGPGTRLTVL.

On this clonotype: A much larger clonotype is one base distant, so this may be a read error. J is TRBJ2-1 and V is TRBV3-1; tentative D call: TRBD1 (6 bases). There are 14 residues in the CDR3. Trimming took 5 bases from V and 8 from J, leaving 16 bases between them. In germline, CDR1 is LGHDT, CDR2 YNNKEL (reference sequence). The CDR3 sequence is CASSKGEQGYEQFF. CDR3 sequence (DNA): TGTGCCAGCAGCAAGGGGGAACAGGGATATGAGCAGTTCTTC.

The chain combines TRBV9 with TRBJ2-1, with 8 bases identical to TRBD2. CDR3 length equals 15 residues. The J segment lost 6 bases and the V segment lost 5 bases, leaving 10 bases of the junction unmatched. Germline V gives CDR1 SGDLS, CDR2 YYNGEE. CDR3 bases: TGTGCCAGCAGTTCTCAGATCAGCGGGGGCAATGAGCAGTTCTTC. It is translated as CASSSQISGGNEQFF.

The chain links TRBV4-2 to TRBJ2-7, with TRBD2 identical over 14 bases. V was clipped by 9 bases and J by 3 bases; unmatched bases: 22. Germline V gene lookup returns CDR1 LGHNA and CDR2 YNFKEQ. The CDR3 covers 20 residues. The DNA for the CDR3 is TGTGCCAGGGGCGGCGGGCTGGACCCGGGACTAGCGGGAGCTTTCTACGAGCAGTACTTC. Residues: CARGGGLDPGLAGAFYEQYF.

The gene calls are TRBV2 and TRBJ1-1, with 9 bases identical to TRBD1. The CDR3 is 13 residues long. Trimming removed 8 bases from V and 4 bases from J; junction bases left unmatched: 5. The germline gives CDR1 SNHLY, CDR2 FYNNEI. In DNA form, the CDR3 reads TGTGCCAGCCTGGGACAGGGTGCCACTGAAGCTTTCTTT. This translates into CASLGQGATEAFF. The whole variable domain, filled in from reference TRBV2 and TRBJ1-1, reads EPEVTQTPSHQVTQMGQEVILRCVPISNHLYFYWYRQILGQKVEFLVSFYNNEISEKSEIFDDQFSVERPDGSNFTLKIRSTKLEDSAMYFCASLGQGATEAFFGQGTRLTVV.